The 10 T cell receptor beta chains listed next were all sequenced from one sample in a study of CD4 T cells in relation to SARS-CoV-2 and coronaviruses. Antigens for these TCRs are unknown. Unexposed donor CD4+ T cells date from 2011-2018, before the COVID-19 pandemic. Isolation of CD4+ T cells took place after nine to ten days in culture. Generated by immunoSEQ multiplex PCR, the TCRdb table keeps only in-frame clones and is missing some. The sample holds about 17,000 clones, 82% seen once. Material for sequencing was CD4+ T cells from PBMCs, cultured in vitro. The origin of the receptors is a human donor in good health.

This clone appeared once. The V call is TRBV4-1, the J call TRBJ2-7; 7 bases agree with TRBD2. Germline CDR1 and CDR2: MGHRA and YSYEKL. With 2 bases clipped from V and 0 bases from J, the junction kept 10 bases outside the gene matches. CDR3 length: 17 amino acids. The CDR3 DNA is TGCGCCAGCAGCCAACTGTGGACGGGGGAGGGCTCCTACGAGCAGTACTTC. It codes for CASSQLWTGEGSYEQYF.

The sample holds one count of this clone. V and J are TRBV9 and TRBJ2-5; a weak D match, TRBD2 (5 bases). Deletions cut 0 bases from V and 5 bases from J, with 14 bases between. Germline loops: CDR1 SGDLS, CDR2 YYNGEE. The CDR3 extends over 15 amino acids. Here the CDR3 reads CASSVGKRQWETQYF. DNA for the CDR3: TGTGCCAGCAGCGTAGGCAAGCGGCAGTGGGAGACCCAGTACTTC.

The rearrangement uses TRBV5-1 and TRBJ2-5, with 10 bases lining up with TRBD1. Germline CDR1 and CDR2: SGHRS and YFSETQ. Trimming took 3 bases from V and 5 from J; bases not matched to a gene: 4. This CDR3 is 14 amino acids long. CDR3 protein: CASSSGTGEETQYF. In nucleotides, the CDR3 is TGCGCCAGCAGCTCGGGGACAGGGGAGGAGACCCAGTACTTC.

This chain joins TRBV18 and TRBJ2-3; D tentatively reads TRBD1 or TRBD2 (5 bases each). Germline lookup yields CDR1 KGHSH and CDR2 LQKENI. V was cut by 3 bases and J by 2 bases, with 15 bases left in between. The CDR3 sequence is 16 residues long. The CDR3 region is CASSPKRDHLTDTQYF. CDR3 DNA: TGTGCCAGCTCACCGAAACGGGACCACCTCACAGATACGCAGTATTTT.

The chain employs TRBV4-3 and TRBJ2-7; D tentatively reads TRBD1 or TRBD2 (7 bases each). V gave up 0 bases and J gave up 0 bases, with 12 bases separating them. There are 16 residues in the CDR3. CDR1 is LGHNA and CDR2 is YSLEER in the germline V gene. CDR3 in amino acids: CASSQDQGGGSYEQYF. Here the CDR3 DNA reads TGCGCCAGCAGCCAAGACCAGGGGGGGGGCTCCTACGAGCAGTACTTC.

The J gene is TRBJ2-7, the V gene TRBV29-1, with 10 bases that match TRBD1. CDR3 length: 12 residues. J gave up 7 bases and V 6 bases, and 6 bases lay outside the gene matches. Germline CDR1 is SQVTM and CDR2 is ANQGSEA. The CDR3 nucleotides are TGCAGCGTACGACAGGGGGCGAGGGAGCAGTACTTC. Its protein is CSVRQGAREQYF.

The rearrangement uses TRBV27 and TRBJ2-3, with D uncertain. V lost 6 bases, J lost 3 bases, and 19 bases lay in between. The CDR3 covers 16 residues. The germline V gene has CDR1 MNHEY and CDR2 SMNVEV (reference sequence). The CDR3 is CASRKRALGPTDTQYF. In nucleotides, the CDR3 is TGTGCCAGCAGGAAAAGGGCCTTAGGTCCGACAGATACGCAGTATTTT.

The CDR3 reads CASSYGGGRGSYNEQFF. The CDR3 DNA reads as TGTGCCAGCAGCTATGGAGGCGGGCGGGGATCCTACAATGAGCAGTTCTTC. The chain combines TRBV11-3 with TRBJ2-1, with a possible D match to TRBD2 (6 bases). Looked up from germline, CDR1 is SGHNT and CDR2 is YENEEA. This CDR3 spans 17 amino acids. Deletions cut 4 bases from V and 1 base from J, with 17 bases between.

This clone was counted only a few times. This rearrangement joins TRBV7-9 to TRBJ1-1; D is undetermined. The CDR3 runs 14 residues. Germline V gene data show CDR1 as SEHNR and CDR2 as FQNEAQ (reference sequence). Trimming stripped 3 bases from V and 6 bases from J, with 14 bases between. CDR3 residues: CASSLGSTGAEAFF. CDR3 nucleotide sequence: TGTGCCAGCAGCTTGGGGTCAACGGGAGCTGAAGCTTTCTTT.

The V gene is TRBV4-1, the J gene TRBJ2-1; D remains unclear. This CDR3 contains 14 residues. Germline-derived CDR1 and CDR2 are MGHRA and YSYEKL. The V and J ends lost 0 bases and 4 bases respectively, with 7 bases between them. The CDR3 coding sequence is TGCGCCAGCAGCCAAGATCGAGCATACAATGAGCAGTTCTTC. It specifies CASSQDRAYNEQFF.